These 3 T cell receptor beta chains originate from one sample sequenced in a study of shared clonotypes between healthy human individuals. The protocol was immunoSEQ multiplex PCR, while the TCRdb copy is restricted to in-frame clones and leaves out a portion. The sample yields hundreds of thousands of clones, more than 95% seen once. Cells designated naive CD8 were CD45RO-negative and were positively selected for CCR7, with terminally differentiated effector memory CD45RA+ cells excluded. Specimen: naive CD8+ T cells sorted from blood. The origin of the receptors is a man aged 30 to 45 in good health.

J is TRBJ2-3 and V is TRBV10-1, with D possibly matching TRBD2 (5 bases). Germline V gene sequence: CDR1 WNHNN, CDR2 SYGVQD (reference sequence). The CDR3 runs 19 residues. The germline V and J ends were trimmed by 0 bases and 1 base, with 20 bases remaining between them. The CDR3 sequence: CASSESLARSLAGTDTQYF. CDR3 DNA: TGCGCCAGCAGTGAGTCTCTCGCTCGATCCCTAGCCGGCACAGATACGCAGTATTTT.

The chain joins TRBV7-9 to TRBJ2-7; D is perhaps TRBD2 (5 bases). Germline values: CDR1 SEHNR, CDR2 FQNEAQ (reference sequence). Trimming stripped 2 bases from V and 4 bases from J, with 9 bases between. This CDR3 comprises 13 residues. CDR3 bases: TGTGCCAGCAGCTTATCCCGGGGTTACGAGCAGTACTTC. Translation: CASSLSRGYEQYF.

This sequence joins TRBV9 and TRBJ2-7, with 9 bases fitting TRBD2. Germline V gene data show CDR1 as SGDLS and CDR2 as YYNGEE. The CDR3 is 16 amino acids. V was pared by 0 bases and J by 0 bases, with 4 bases of the junction left unmatched. The CDR3 DNA follows: TGTGCCAGCAGCGTAGAAGGTAGCGGGAGCTCCTACGAGCAGTACTTC. It encodes CASSVEGSGSSYEQYF.